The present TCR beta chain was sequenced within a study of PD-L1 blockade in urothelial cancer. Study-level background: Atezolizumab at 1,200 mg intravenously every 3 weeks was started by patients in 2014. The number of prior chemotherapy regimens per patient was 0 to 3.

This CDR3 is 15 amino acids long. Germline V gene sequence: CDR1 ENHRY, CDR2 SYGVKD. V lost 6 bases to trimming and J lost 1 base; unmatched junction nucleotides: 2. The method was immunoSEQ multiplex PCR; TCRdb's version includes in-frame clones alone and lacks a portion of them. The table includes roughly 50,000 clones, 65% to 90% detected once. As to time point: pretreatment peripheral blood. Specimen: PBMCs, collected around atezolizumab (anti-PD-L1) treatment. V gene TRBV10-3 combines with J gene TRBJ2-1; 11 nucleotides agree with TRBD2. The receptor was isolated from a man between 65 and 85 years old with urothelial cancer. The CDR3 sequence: CAIRGTSGSYNEQFF. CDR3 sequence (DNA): TGTGCCATCAGAGGGACTAGCGGTTCCTACAATGAGCAGTTCTTC.